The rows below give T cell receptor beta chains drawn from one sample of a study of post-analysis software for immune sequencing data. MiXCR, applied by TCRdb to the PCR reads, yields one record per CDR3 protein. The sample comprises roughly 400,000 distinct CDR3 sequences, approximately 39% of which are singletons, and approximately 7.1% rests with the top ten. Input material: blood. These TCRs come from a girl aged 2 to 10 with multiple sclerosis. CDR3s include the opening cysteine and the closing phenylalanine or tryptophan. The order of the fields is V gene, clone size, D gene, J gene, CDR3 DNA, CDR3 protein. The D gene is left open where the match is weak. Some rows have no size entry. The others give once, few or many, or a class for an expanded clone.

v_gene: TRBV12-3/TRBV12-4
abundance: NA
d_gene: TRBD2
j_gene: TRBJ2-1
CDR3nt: TGTGCCAGCATCCCCAGCGGGAGTTATAGTGAGCAGTTCTTC
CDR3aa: CASIPSGSYSEQFF

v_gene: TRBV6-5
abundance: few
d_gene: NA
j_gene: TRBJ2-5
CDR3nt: TGTGCCAGCAGTTACCGGGGTCCTTTTGGGGAGACCCAGTACTTC
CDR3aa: CASSYRGPFGETQYF

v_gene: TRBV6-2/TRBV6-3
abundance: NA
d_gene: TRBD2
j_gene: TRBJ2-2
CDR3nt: TGTGCCAGCAGGGGAGGGTTGCGGAGGAACACCGGGGAGCTGTTTTTT
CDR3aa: CASRGGLRRNTGELFF

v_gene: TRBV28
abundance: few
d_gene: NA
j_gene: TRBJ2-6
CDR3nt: TGTGCCAGCAGTCCCACCGTGGGAGACTCTGGGGCCAACGTCCTGACTTTC
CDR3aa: CASSPTVGDSGANVLTF

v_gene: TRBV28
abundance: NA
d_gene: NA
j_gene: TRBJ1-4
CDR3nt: TGTGCCAGCAGTAGGGGGGGGACAAAACTGTTTTTT
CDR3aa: CASSRGGTKLFF

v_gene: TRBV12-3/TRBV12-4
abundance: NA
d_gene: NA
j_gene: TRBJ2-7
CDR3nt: TGTGCCAGCAGTTCAGACGGTATTTTCTCCTACGAGCAGTACTTC
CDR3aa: CASSSDGIFSYEQYF

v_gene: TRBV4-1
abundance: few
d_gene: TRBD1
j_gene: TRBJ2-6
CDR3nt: TGCGCCAGCAGCTACGGACAGGGAAAGGTTGGGGCCAACGTCCTGACTTTC
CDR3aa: CASSYGQGKVGANVLTF

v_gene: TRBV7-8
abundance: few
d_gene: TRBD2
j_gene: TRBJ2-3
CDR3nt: TGTGCCAGCAGCTTACGGCTAGCGGGGGCGATACTAGATACGCAGTATTTT
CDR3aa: CASSLRLAGAILDTQYF

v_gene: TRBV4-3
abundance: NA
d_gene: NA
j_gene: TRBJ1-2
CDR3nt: TGCGCCAGCAGCCAAGATAGCAGGGTACCTATGCACTACACCTTC
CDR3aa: CASSQDSRVPMHYTF

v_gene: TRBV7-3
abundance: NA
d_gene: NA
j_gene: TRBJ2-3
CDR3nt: TGTGCCAGCAGCTCACAGGGAGATACGCAGTATTTT
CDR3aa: CASSSQGDTQYF

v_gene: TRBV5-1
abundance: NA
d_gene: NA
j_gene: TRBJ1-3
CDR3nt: TGCGCCAGCAGCGTGACAGGCCCGAGCTCTGGAAACACCATATATTTT
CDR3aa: CASSVTGPSSGNTIYF

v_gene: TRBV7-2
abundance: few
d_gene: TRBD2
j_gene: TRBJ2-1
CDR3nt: TGTGCCAGCAGCCCCGGACTAGACCGGGCTGAGCAGTTCTTC
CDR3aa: CASSPGLDRAEQFF

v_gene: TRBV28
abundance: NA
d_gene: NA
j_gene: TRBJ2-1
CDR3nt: TGTGCCAGCAGTGTTTTGGGGCATGAGCAGTTCTTC
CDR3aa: CASSVLGHEQFF

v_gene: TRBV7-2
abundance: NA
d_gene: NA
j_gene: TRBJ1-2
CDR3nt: TGTGCCAGCAGCTTCACTACGGGATCTAACTATGGCTACACCTTC
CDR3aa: CASSFTTGSNYGYTF

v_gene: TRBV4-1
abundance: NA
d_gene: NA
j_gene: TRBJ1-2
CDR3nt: TGCGCCAGCAGCCAGGGGGTGGGTACTAACTATGGCTACACCTTC
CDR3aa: CASSQGVGTNYGYTF

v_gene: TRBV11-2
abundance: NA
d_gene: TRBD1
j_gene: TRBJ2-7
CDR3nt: TGTGCCGGCAGCTTAGTCGGGACAGGGCCGAACGAGCAGTACTTC
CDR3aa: CAGSLVGTGPNEQYF

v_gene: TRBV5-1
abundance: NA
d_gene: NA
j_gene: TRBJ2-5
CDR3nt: TGCGCCAGCAGCTTAAGGGTCCAAGAGACCCAGTACTTC
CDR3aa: CASSLRVQETQYF

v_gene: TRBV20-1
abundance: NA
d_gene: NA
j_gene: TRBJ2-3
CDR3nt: TGCAGTGCTAGATTGCCAGCCGGGGATACGCAGTATTTT
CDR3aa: CSARLPAGDTQYF

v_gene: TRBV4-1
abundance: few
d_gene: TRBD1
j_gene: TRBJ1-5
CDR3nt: TGCGCCAGCAGCCAACCCGGACAGGGTTGGGGCAATCAGCCCCAGCATTTT
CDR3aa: CASSQPGQGWGNQPQHF

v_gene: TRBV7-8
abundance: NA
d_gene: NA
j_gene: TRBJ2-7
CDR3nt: TGTGCCACCGGGAGTTCTGGGTACGAGCAGTACTTC
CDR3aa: CATGSSGYEQYF

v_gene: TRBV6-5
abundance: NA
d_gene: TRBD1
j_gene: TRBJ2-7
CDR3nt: TGTGCCAGCAGTTCTCAAAGGGGGCGCCTCTACGAGCAGTACTTC
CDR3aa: CASSSQRGRLYEQYF

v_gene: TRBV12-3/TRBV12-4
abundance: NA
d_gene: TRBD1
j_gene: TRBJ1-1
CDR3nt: TGTGCCAGCATCAACTCAATCGACAGGGGATCTAGGGAAGGAGCTTTCTTT
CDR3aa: CASINSIDRGSREGAFF

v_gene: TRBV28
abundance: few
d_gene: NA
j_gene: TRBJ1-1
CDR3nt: TGTGCCAGCAGTTTCATCGGCCGGCGGCTTGGCACTGAAGCTTTCTTT
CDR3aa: CASSFIGRRLGTEAFF

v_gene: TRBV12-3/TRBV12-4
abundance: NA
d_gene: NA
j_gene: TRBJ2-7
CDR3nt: TGTGCCAGCAGCCGGGGGGCAGGGGAGTACGAGCAGTACTTC
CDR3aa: CASSRGAGEYEQYF

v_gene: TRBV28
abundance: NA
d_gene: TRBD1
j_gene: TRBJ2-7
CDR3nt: TGTGCCAGCACCTTCTCCGGGACAGGATCCTACGAGCAGTACTTC
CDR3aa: CASTFSGTGSYEQYF

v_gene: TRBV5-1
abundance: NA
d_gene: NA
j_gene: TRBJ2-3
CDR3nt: TGCGCCAGCAGCTTGGTGGAATCAGGGGCAGATACGCAGTATTTT
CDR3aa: CASSLVESGADTQYF

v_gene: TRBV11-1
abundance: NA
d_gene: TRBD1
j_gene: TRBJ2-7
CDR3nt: TGTGCCAGCAGCTTAGGACAGGGGGTAGGTGAGCAGTACTTC
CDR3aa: CASSLGQGVGEQYF

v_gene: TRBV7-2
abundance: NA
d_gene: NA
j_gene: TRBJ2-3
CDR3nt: TGTGCCGGCAGCTCTACCCCGGGTAGAATGGCGGATACGCAGTATTTT
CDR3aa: CAGSSTPGRMADTQYF

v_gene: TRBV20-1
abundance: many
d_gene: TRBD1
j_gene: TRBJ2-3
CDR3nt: TGCAGTGCTAGAGATCCGGGGTCTCTTCGGGACAGGAGCACAGATACGCAGTATTTT
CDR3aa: CSARDPGSLRDRSTDTQYF

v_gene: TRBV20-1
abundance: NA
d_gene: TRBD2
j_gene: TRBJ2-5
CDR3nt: TGCAGCGCCCGGGGGGGACTAGCGGGTGAGCAGTACTTC
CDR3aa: CSARGGLAGEQYF

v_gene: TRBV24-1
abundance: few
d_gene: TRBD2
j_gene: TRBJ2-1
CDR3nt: TGTGCCACCAGTGACTTTGGGCCTAGGGATAGCGGGAGCCGGTACAATGAGCAGTTCTTC
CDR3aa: CATSDFGPRDSGSRYNEQFF

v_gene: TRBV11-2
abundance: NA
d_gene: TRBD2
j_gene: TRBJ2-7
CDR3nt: TGTGCCAGCAGTTCGCAACTAGCGGGAGAGCCCCACGAGCAGTACTTC
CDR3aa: CASSSQLAGEPHEQYF

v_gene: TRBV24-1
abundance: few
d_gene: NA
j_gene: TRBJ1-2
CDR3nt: TGTGCCACCAGTGCCAGGGAGGATGGCTACACCTTC
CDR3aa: CATSAREDGYTF

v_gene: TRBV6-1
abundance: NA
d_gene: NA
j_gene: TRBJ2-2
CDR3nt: TGTGCCAGCAGTTCCAGGGGGAACACCGGGGAGCTGTTTTTT
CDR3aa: CASSSRGNTGELFF

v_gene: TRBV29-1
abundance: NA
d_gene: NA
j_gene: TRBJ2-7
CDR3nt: TGCAGCGTTGGACTAAGCGGTACCTACGAGCAGTACTTC
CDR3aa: CSVGLSGTYEQYF

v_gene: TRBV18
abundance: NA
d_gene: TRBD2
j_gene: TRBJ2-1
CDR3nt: TGTGCCAGCGACCTAGCGGGAGGGCCAAATGAGCAGTTCTTC
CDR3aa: CASDLAGGPNEQFF

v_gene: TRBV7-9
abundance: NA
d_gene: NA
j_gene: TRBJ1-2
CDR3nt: TGTGCCAGCAGCCCCCCCCTTCAGTGGAACTATGGCTACACCTTC
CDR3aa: CASSPPLQWNYGYTF

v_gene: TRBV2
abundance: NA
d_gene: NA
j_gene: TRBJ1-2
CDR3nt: TGTGCCAGCTTTTCCTCGTGGGTACTCTATGGCTACACCTTC
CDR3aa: CASFSSWVLYGYTF

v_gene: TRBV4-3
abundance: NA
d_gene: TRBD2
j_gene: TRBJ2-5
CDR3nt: TGCGCCAGCAGCCAAGTGGGGCAGGGAGGGGAGACCCAGTACTTC
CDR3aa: CASSQVGQGGETQYF

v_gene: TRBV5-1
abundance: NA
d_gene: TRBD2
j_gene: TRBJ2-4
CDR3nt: TGCGCCAGCAGCTTTCGGGGGGTGGACATTCAGTACTTC
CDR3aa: CASSFRGVDIQYF

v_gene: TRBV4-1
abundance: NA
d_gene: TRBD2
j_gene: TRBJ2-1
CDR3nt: TGCGCCAGCAGCCACGAACTAGCGGGGGCGAAAAATGAGCAGTTCTTC
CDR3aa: CASSHELAGAKNEQFF

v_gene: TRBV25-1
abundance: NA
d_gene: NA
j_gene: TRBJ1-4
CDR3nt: TGTGCCAGCAGTGCCCGAGGAGGAACTAATGAAAAACTGTTTTTT
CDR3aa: CASSARGGTNEKLFF

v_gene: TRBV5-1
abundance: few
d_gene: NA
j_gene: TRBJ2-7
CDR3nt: TGCGCCAGCAGCTTGCAAGCAGACTACTTAACCCCCTACGAGCAGTACTTC
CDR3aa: CASSLQADYLTPYEQYF

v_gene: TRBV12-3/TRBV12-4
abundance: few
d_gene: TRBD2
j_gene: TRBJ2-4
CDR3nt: TGTGCCAGCAGGGAGCGGGAGTCTCAGTACTTC
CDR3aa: CASRERESQYF

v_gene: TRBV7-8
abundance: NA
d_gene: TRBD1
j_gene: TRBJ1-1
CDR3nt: TGTGCCAGCAGCCTATGGGACAGGGGAATGGCTTTCTTT
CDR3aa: CASSLWDRGMAFF

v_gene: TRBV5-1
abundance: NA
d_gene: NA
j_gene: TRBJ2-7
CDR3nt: TGCGCCAGCAGCTCCTCAAAAGGACTCTCCTACGAGCAGTACTTC
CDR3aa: CASSSSKGLSYEQYF

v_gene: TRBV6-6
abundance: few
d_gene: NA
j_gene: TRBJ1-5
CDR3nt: TGTGCCAGCCTTCAGAATAGCAATCAGCCCCAGCATTTT
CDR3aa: CASLQNSNQPQHF

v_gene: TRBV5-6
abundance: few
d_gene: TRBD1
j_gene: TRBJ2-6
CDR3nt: TGTGCCAGCAGAACTACAGGGGTGGGTCTCTCTGGGGCCAACGTCCTGACTTTC
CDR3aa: CASRTTGVGLSGANVLTF

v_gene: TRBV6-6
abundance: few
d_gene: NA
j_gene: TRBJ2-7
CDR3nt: TGTGCCAGCAGCAAGGGACTTCCATACTACGAGCAGTACTTC
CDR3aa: CASSKGLPYYEQYF

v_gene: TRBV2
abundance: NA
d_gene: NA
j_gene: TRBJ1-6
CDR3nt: TGTGCCAGCAGTGCGGGACATAGCTATAATTCACCCCTCCACTTT
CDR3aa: CASSAGHSYNSPLHF

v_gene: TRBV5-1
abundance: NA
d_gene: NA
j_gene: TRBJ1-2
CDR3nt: TGCGCCAGCAGCTTGGACCTAAACTTTAACTATGGCTACACCTTC
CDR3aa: CASSLDLNFNYGYTF

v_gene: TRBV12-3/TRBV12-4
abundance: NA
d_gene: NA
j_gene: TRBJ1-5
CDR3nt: TGTGCCAGCAGTTTTAGAACTAGCAATCAGCCCCAGCATTTT
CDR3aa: CASSFRTSNQPQHF

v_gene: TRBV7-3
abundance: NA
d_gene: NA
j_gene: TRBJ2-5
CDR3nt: TGTGCCAGCAGCTTAAATGGGGGGGCCGGCGAGACCCAGTACTTC
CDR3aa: CASSLNGGAGETQYF

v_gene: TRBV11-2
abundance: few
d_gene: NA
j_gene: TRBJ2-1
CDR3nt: TGTGCCAGCAGCTTACTCGTCTTTGTAGCTTTATCCTACAATGAGCAGTTCTTC
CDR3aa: CASSLLVFVALSYNEQFF

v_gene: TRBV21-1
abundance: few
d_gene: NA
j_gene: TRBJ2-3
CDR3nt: TGTGCCAGCAGCCCCCGTGGCATGACAGATACGCAGTATTTT
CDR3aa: CASSPRGMTDTQYF